These 30 T cell receptor beta chains came from one sample sequenced in a study of T cell responses to AZD1222 COVID-19 vaccine. Clones were sequenced by immunoSEQ multiplex PCR, and TCRdb holds only the in-frame ones, with some missing. The top ten clones hold over 15% of a sample with over 100,000 clones, roughly 90% of them seen once. The starting material was peripheral blood, obtained on day 0 of AZD1222 vaccination. Source of these receptors: an adult in good health.

V and J are TRBV6-5 and TRBJ2-7; 9 positions agree with TRBD1. The CDR3 is made up of 14 amino acids. Per germline, CDR1 MNHEY and CDR2 SVGAGI. J was trimmed by 2 bases and V by 6 bases; bases with no gene match: 5. CDR3 sequence: CASRGGQGTYEQYF. In nucleotides, the CDR3 is TGTGCCAGCAGGGGTGGACAGGGGACCTACGAGCAGTACTTC.

The chain couples TRBV7-2 to TRBJ1-1; D gene unclear. V was shortened by 4 bases and J by 3 bases, with 3 bases between the two germline ends. The CDR3 covers 11 residues. Per germline, CDR1 SGHTA and CDR2 FQGNSA. CDR3: CASSSYTEAFF. The CDR3, as DNA: TGTGCCAGCAGCTCATACACTGAAGCTTTCTTT.

The chain is built from TRBV24-1 and TRBJ1-5; 7 bases map to TRBD1. This CDR3 has 13 residues. Germline-derived CDR1 and CDR2 are KGHDR and SFDVKD. The J segment lost 6 bases and the V segment lost 3 bases, leaving 1 base of the junction unmatched. The CDR3 DNA reads TGTGCCACCAGTGATCCAGGGGGTCAGCCCCAGCATTTT. Its translation: CATSDPGGQPQHF.

The rearrangement links TRBV11-2 to TRBJ1-4; D is undetermined. This CDR3 contains 14 residues. Per the germline V gene, CDR1 is SGHAT and CDR2 is FQNNGV. The V gene lost 4 bases and the J gene lost 0 bases, with 6 bases spanning the gap. The CDR3 DNA reads as TGTGCCAGCAGCTCGATTGCAACTAATGAAAAACTGTTTTTT. Protein sequence: CASSSIATNEKLFF.

This chain links TRBV6-5 with TRBJ2-7; D gene ambiguous. In germline, CDR1 is MNHEY, CDR2 SVGAGI. The CDR3 is 13 residues long. Deletions cut 2 bases from V and 1 base from J, with 6 bases between. CDR3 in amino acids: CASSYGPSYEQYF. CDR3 DNA: TGTGCCAGCAGTTACGGGCCATCCTACGAGCAGTACTTC.

The rearrangement links TRBV14 to TRBJ1-2; D gene uncertain. The germline gives CDR1 SGHDN, CDR2 FVKESK. The CDR3 covers 13 residues. V was shortened by 2 bases and J by 0 bases, with 4 bases between the two germline ends. As DNA, the CDR3 is TGTGCCAGCAGCCAACACTCTAACTATGGCTACACCTTC. This encodes CASSQHSNYGYTF.

V and J are TRBV3-1 (or the pseudogene TRBV3-2) and TRBJ2-1; TRBD1 aligns across 9 bases. Germline loops: CDR1 LGHDT, CDR2 YNNKEL (reference sequence). J gave up 10 bases and V 6 bases, and 13 bases lay outside the gene matches. The CDR3 has 15 residues. For the CDR3, the DNA is TGTGCCAGCAGGATGACAGGGGGTTTCACATTCGAGCAGTTCTTC. Translation: CASRMTGGFTFEQFF.

As DNA, the CDR3 is TGCGCCAGCAGCCCACAGGGAGAGGGTGGCTACACCTTC. This codes for CASSPQGEGGYTF. The chain combines TRBV4-1 with TRBJ1-2; D is perhaps TRBD1 (6 bases). Per the germline V gene, CDR1 is MGHRA and CDR2 is YSYEKL. This CDR3 has 13 residues. The ends were cut back, 4 bases at V and 7 bases at J, with 13 bases in the middle.

The rearrangement joins TRBV29-1 to TRBJ1-5, with D perhaps matching TRBD1 (5 bases). This CDR3 is built from 15 residues. Trimming removed 4 bases at V and 0 bases at J, with 13 bases between. Germline CDR1 reads SQVTM; CDR2 reads ANQGSEA. In DNA form, the CDR3 reads TGCAGCGTTGCCCAGGGCGACTATAGCAATCAGCCCCAGCATTTT. This codes for CSVAQGDYSNQPQHF.

The rearrangement joins TRBV9 to TRBJ2-1, with TRBD2 as a possible D gene (6 bases). Trimming removed 8 bases at V and 4 bases at J, with 10 bases between. In germline, CDR1 is SGDLS, CDR2 YYNGEE. This CDR3 is 12 amino acids long. The CDR3 loop is CASGTGYNEQFF. CDR3 DNA: TGTGCCAGTGGGACTGGATACAATGAGCAGTTCTTC.

CDR3 in amino acids: CASSLGGRGKFGYTF. Here the CDR3 DNA reads TGTGCCAGCAGCTTAGGAGGGAGGGGCAAATTCGGCTACACCTTC. V and J are TRBV7-2 and TRBJ1-2, with D possibly being TRBD1 (5 bases). CDR1 and CDR2 from the germline V gene are SGHTA and FQGNSA. The V end lost 1 base, the J end lost 8 bases, and 17 bases lay between the germline ends. The CDR3 spans 15 residues.

The chain employs TRBV5-4 and TRBJ1-5, with D tentatively TRBD1 (5 bases). This CDR3 is built from 17 residues. CDR1 and CDR2 (germline): SGHNT, YYREEE (reference sequence). The V gene lost 3 bases and the J gene lost 0 bases, with 16 bases spanning the gap. The CDR3 spells CASSSGLTDYSNQPQHF. CDR3 in DNA: TGTGCCAGCAGCTCGGGGTTGACAGATTATAGCAATCAGCCCCAGCATTTT. The full variable domain, with the rest looked up from reference TRBV5-4 and TRBJ1-5, is ETGVTQSPTHLIKTRGQQVTLRCSSQSGHNTVSWYQQALGQGPQFIFQYYREEENGRGNFPPRFSGLQFPNYSSELNVNALELDDSALYLCASSSGLTDYSNQPQHFGDGTRLSIL.

The J gene is TRBJ1-5, the V gene TRBV28; 9 bases are shared with TRBD1. CDR1 is MDHEN and CDR2 is SYDVKM in the germline V gene. The CDR3 is made up of 17 amino acids. The J segment lost 3 bases and the V segment lost 0 bases, leaving 6 bases of the junction unmatched. CDR3 residues: CASSLWAGTGSNQPQHF. In DNA, the CDR3 is TGTGCCAGCAGTTTATGGGCCGGGACAGGGTCCAATCAGCCCCAGCATTTT.

The V and J genes are TRBV7-2 and TRBJ2-3; weak D call: TRBD2 (7 bases). The CDR3 totals 15 residues. Trimming cost V 5 bases and J 4 bases, with 16 bases left between them. Germline-derived CDR1 and CDR2 are SGHTA and FQGNSA. Here the CDR3 reads CASSGAGGPADTQYF. The CDR3 DNA follows: TGTGCCAGCAGCGGAGCCGGGGGGCCTGCAGATACGCAGTATTTT.

This chain uses TRBV5-4 with TRBJ2-1; maybe TRBD2 (5 bases). Trimming took off 4 bases at V and 3 bases at J, with 20 bases between the two ends. CDR1 is SGHNT, CDR2 YYREEE, per germline (reference sequence). This CDR3 is built from 17 residues. The CDR3 nucleotides read TGTGCCAGCAGCACTTCCCGAAGGCTAGCCGTCTACAATGAGCAGTTCTTC. Amino acid sequence: CASSTSRRLAVYNEQFF. The complete variable domain, with remaining parts taken from reference TRBV5-4 and TRBJ2-1, reads ETGVTQSPTHLIKTRGQQVTLRCSSQSGHNTVSWYQQALGQGPQFIFQYYREEENGRGNFPPRFSGLQFPNYSSELNVNALELDDSALYLCASSTSRRLAVYNEQFFGPGTRLTVL.

The genes are TRBV3-1 (or the pseudogene TRBV3-2) and TRBJ2-7; 10 bases map to TRBD2. This CDR3 has 15 amino acids. V lost 4 bases to trimming and J lost 0 bases; unmatched junction nucleotides: 3. Per the germline V gene, CDR1 is LGHDT and CDR2 is YNNKEL (reference sequence). The DNA of the CDR3 is TGTGCCAGCAGCCCGGGACTAGCGATCTCCTACGAGCAGTACTTC. Its translation is CASSPGLAISYEQYF.

V and J are TRBV7-2 and TRBJ2-3, with TRBD2 matching 15 bases. The length of the CDR3 is 17 residues. After removal of 5 bases from V and 3 bases from J, the junction contained 6 bases not matched to a gene. Germline V CDR1 and CDR2: SGHTA, FQGNSA. CDR3 amino acids: CASSPGTSGRRTDTQYF. CDR3 DNA sequence: TGTGCCAGCAGCCCCGGGACTAGCGGGAGGAGGACAGATACGCAGTATTTT.

The V call is TRBV29-1, the J call TRBJ2-3; D ambiguous. This CDR3 spans 15 amino acids. V lost 4 bases to trimming and J lost 0 bases, with 14 bases between them. Per the germline V gene, CDR1 is SQVTM and CDR2 is ANQGSEA. CDR3 DNA sequence: TGCAGCGTTGGTCCGTGGGGTAGGAGCACAGATACGCAGTATTTT. It is translated as CSVGPWGRSTDTQYF.

The chain recombines TRBV6-5 with TRBJ1-2; TRBD1 agrees at 9 bases. CDR3 length equals 12 residues. The junction had 4 bases not matched to a gene; V was cut back by 6 bases and J by 8 bases. Germline V gene sequence: CDR1 MNHEY, CDR2 SVGAGI. CDR3 amino acids: CASSDRGDGYTF. The CDR3 bases are TGTGCCAGCAGCGACAGGGGGGACGGCTACACCTTC.

V and J are TRBV9 and TRBJ2-7, with TRBD2 as a possible D gene (5 bases). CDR1 and CDR2 from the germline V gene are SGDLS and YYNGEE. V lost 3 bases and J 2 bases, leaving 12 bases between the germline ends. The CDR3 is 14 amino acids. DNA of the CDR3: TGTGCCAGCAGCGATACCTGGGGAGCCTACGAGCAGTACGTC. The encoded protein is CASSDTWGAYEQYV.

The rearrangement uses TRBV4-3 and TRBJ1-6; unclear D gene. In germline, CDR1 is LGHNA, CDR2 YSLEER. Trimming cost V 2 bases and J 0 bases, with 5 bases left between them. There are 15 residues in the CDR3. The CDR3 DNA reads TGCGCCAGCAGCCAATATGTCTCCTATAATTCACCCCTCCACTTT. It yields the protein CASSQYVSYNSPLHF.

This rearrangement joins TRBV10-3 to TRBJ2-5; maybe TRBD2 (6 bases). The CDR3 runs to 15 residues. Germline CDR1 ENHRY, CDR2 SYGVKD. Trimming removed 3 bases at V and 4 bases at J, with 15 bases between. The CDR3 DNA reads TGTGCCATCAGTGACCGGGCCCTGGGGGGAGAGACCCAGTACTTC. It codes for CAISDRALGGETQYF.

CDR3 sequence (DNA): TGTGCCAGCTCACCGGCAGGGGAACGCCAGCCCCAGCATTTT. It translates to CASSPAGERQPQHF. This chain links TRBV18 with TRBJ1-5; tentative D call: TRBD1 (6 bases). V was pared by 3 bases and J by 7 bases, with 13 bases between. Germline assignment: CDR1 KGHSH and CDR2 LQKENI. This CDR3 is built from 14 residues.

The chain has TRBV7-2 and TRBJ1-1; the D is unclear. Trimming took off 4 bases at V and 5 bases at J, with 11 bases between the two ends. The germline gives CDR1 SGHTA, CDR2 FQGNSA. There are 13 residues in the CDR3. CDR3 sequence reads: CASSSTGRTEAFF. CDR3 sequence (DNA): TGTGCCAGCAGCTCCACTGGCAGGACTGAAGCTTTCTTT.

V usage is TRBV7-2 and J usage is TRBJ2-1; 11 bases are shared with TRBD2. The V gene's germline CDR1 is SGHTA and CDR2 FQGNSA. The J segment lost 6 bases and the V segment lost 5 bases, leaving 9 bases of the junction unmatched. This CDR3 is built from 16 residues. Here the CDR3 reads CASSLTIAGGANEQFF. CDR3 bases: TGTGCCAGCAGCCTCACTATAGCGGGAGGGGCCAATGAGCAGTTCTTC.

J is TRBJ2-7 and V is TRBV9; the D gene is possibly TRBD1 (5 bases). CDR1 and CDR2 (germline): SGDLS, YYNGEE. This CDR3 contains 14 residues. Trimming stripped 0 bases from V and 3 bases from J, with 10 bases between. Here the CDR3 DNA reads TGTGCCAGCAGCGTAGGAGTCGACAGCTACGAGCAGTACGTC. It specifies CASSVGVDSYEQYV.

The V gene is TRBV9, the J gene TRBJ1-1, with 9 bases identical to TRBD1. CDR3 length equals 16 residues. Germline trimming cut 6 bases from V and 2 bases from J; bases unmatched to any gene: 11. From germline, CDR1 is SGDLS and CDR2 YYNGEE. The CDR3 DNA is TGTGCCAGCACCTCCTTTGAAACAGGGGGCAACACTGAAGCTTTCTTT. It yields the protein CASTSFETGGNTEAFF.

This clone has a handful of counts. This chain links TRBV11-3 with TRBJ2-5; 12 bases fit TRBD1. Trimming removed 3 bases from V and 1 base from J; junction bases left unmatched: 6. The CDR3 runs to 17 residues. The germline V gene has CDR1 SGHNT and CDR2 YENEEA. The CDR3 coding sequence is TGTGCCAGCAGCTTGGGTGGGGGACAGGGGGCCCAAGAGACCCAGTACTTC. It is translated as CASSLGGGQGAQETQYF.

V and J are TRBV12-3 or TRBV12-4 and TRBJ1-1, with D tentatively TRBD1 (6 bases). V lost 10 bases and J lost 0, with 12 bases in between. The CDR3 totals 13 residues. The CDR3 DNA sequence: TGTGCCACCGGGGACACGATGAACACTGAAGCTTTCTTT. This translates into CATGDTMNTEAFF.

This chain joins TRBV19 and TRBJ1-4; TRBD1 matches at 7 bases. This CDR3 region has 16 residues. V shed 2 bases and J 7 bases; nucleotides not matched to a gene: 10. Germline-derived CDR1 and CDR2 are LNHDA and SQIVND (reference sequence). The CDR3 coding sequence is TGTGCCAGTAGTATAACACCCAGGGGGGTGACTGAAAAACTGTTTTTT. It yields the protein CASSITPRGVTEKLFF.